The 22 T cell receptor beta chains presented below share a single source sample, sequenced in a study of cytomegalovirus exposure and HLA in healthy donors. This PCR relied on a set of 60 Vbeta primers and 13 Jbeta primers. Measured with immunoSEQ multiplex PCR; TCRdb has only the in-frame clones, and not every one. The repertoire includes 100,000 to 150,000 clones, 80% to 85% of them detected once, and 0.6% to 0.7% sits in the top ten. What was sequenced was PBMCs. The receptors here all came from a young man in good health and CMV-seronegative.

This clone was picked up one time. This sequence joins TRBV28 and TRBJ1-2, with D maybe TRBD1 (6 bases). The CDR3 extends over 15 amino acids. CDR1 and CDR2 (germline): MDHEN, SYDVKM. The V and J ends lost 5 bases and 4 bases respectively, with 17 bases between them. The CDR3 spells CASSDGTGPTYGYTF. In nucleotides, the CDR3 is TGTGCCAGCAGTGATGGAACAGGGCCTACCTATGGCTACACCTTC.

The rearrangement uses TRBV6-5 and TRBJ2-2; D gene unclear. V lost 5 bases to trimming and J lost 9 bases, with 10 bases between them. The CDR3 sequence is 12 residues long. Germline V lookup: CDR1 MNHEY, CDR2 SVGAGI. The CDR3, as DNA: TGTGCCAGCAGTCCAGAAATCCGGGAGCTGTTTTTT. The encoded protein is CASSPEIRELFF.

The V and J genes are TRBV30 and TRBJ1-5; tentative D call: TRBD1 (5 bases). V lost 1 base and J 6 bases, leaving 13 bases between the germline ends. CDR1 is GTSNPN and CDR2 is SVGIG in the germline V gene (reference sequence). The CDR3 is 14 amino acids. CDR3 residues: CAWSGGGLSQPQHF. Here the CDR3 DNA reads TGTGCCTGGAGTGGGGGGGGTCTCAGTCAGCCCCAGCATTTT.

The V gene is TRBV9, the J gene TRBJ1-5; 9 bases are shared with TRBD1. CDR3 length: 14 amino acids. The germline gives CDR1 SGDLS, CDR2 YYNGEE. Trimming took 2 bases from V and 4 from J; bases not matched to a gene: 1. CDR3 loop: CASSVDRGNQPQHF. DNA for the CDR3: TGTGCCAGCAGCGTCGACAGGGGGAATCAGCCCCAGCATTTT.

V is TRBV19 and J is TRBJ2-2; no reliable D call. This CDR3 is built from 12 residues. Looked up from germline, CDR1 is LNHDA and CDR2 is SQIVND (reference sequence). Trimming cost V 6 bases and J 3 bases, with 5 bases left between them. The CDR3 sequence: CASRQDTGELFF. CDR3 nucleotide sequence: TGTGCCAGTAGACAAGACACCGGGGAGCTGTTTTTT.

The rearrangement joins TRBV7-2 to TRBJ2-5; 7 bases agree with TRBD2. V lost 4 bases, J lost 4 bases, and 6 bases stayed unmatched. CDR3 length equals 14 residues. Germline CDR1 and CDR2: SGHTA and FQGNSA. The CDR3 DNA is TGTGCCAGCAGCTCCTCGTCGGGGGGAGAGACCCAGTACTTC. Protein sequence: CASSSSSGGETQYF. The full variable domain, in which reference TRBV7-2 and TRBJ2-5 provide the parts outside the CDR3, is GAGVSQSPSNKVTEKGKDVELRCDPISGHTALYWYRQSLGQGLEFLIYFQGNSAPDKSGLPSDRFSAERTGGSVSTLTIQRTQQEDSAVYLCASSSSSGGETQYFGPGTRLLVL.

The chain is built from TRBV5-4 and TRBJ1-2, with 9 bases matching TRBD1. CDR1 is SGHNT and CDR2 is YYREEE in the germline V gene (reference sequence). The CDR3 has 17 amino acids. With V trimmed by 3 bases and J by 5 bases, 14 bases remained unmatched. In DNA form, the CDR3 reads TGTGCCAGCAGCTATGGACCCGGGACAGGGCAAAAATATGGCTACACCTTC. As protein: CASSYGPGTGQKYGYTF.

This clone was counted only a few times. The CDR3: CASSSGLAVDTQYF. In nucleotides, the CDR3 is TGTGCCAGCAGTTCGGGACTAGCGGTGGATACGCAGTATTTT. The chain has TRBV27 and TRBJ2-3; 11 positions agree with TRBD2. The J segment lost 6 bases and the V segment lost 4 bases, leaving 3 bases of the junction unmatched. Germline V lookup: CDR1 MNHEY, CDR2 SMNVEV (reference sequence). The CDR3 is 14 residues long.

The chain has TRBV10-1 and TRBJ1-2, with 9 bases identical to TRBD1. CDR3 length equals 13 residues. The V gene's germline CDR1 is WNHNN and CDR2 SYGVQD (reference sequence). V lost 2 bases, J lost 5 bases, and 0 bases stayed unmatched. CDR3 residues: CASSEGQGYGYTF. CDR3 in DNA: TGCGCCAGCAGTGAGGGACAGGGGTATGGCTACACCTTC.

The chain uses TRBV5-1 and TRBJ1-4; D gene uncertain. V lost 8 bases and J lost 2, with 10 bases in between. CDR3 length: 13 amino acids. The V gene's germline CDR1 is SGHRS and CDR2 YFSETQ. The CDR3 region has the DNA TGCGCCAGTGCTATTGCGACTAATGAAAAACTGTTTTTT. It specifies CASAIATNEKLFF.

The chain employs TRBV6-5 and TRBJ2-1; D gene uncertain. Per the germline V gene, CDR1 is MNHEY and CDR2 is SVGAGI. Trimming took 6 bases from V and 0 from J, leaving 12 bases between them. The CDR3 has 15 residues. CDR3 residues: CASRTGGSSYNEQFF. Written as DNA, the CDR3 is TGTGCCAGCAGGACCGGCGGAAGCTCCTACAATGAGCAGTTCTTC.

V is TRBV4-3 and J is TRBJ2-7, with 8 bases identical to TRBD1. The CDR3 extends over 15 amino acids. Germline CDR1 LGHNA, CDR2 YSLEER. Germline trimming cut 1 base from V and 7 bases from J; bases unmatched to any gene: 9. As DNA, the CDR3 is TGCGCCAGCAGCCAAGTCTGGCAGGGGGCAGGGGAGCAGTACTTC. It codes for CASSQVWQGAGEQYF.

CDR3 DNA: TGTGCCAGCAGTTTAGGGCCTAGCGGGGCCGTGGAGACCCAGTACTTC. Translation: CASSLGPSGAVETQYF. This chain connects TRBV28 to TRBJ2-5; 9 bases match TRBD2. The V and J ends lost 2 bases and 5 bases, in that order; junction bases with no gene match: 9. The CDR3 totals 16 residues. Germline V gene lookup returns CDR1 MDHEN and CDR2 SYDVKM.

The chain carries TRBV5-6 and TRBJ2-7; perhaps TRBD1 as D (5 bases). V shed 1 base and J shed 2 bases, with 13 bases lying between them. The CDR3 totals 15 residues. The germline V gene has CDR1 SGHDT and CDR2 YYEEEE. In nucleotides, the CDR3 is TGTGCCAGCAGCTTGCTGTGGACACGGCCCTACGAGCAGTACTTC. It encodes CASSLLWTRPYEQYF.

This chain joins TRBV6-1 and TRBJ2-7, with 8 bases matching TRBD2. Germline CDR1 and CDR2: MNHNS and SASEGT. The CDR3 runs to 15 residues. V trimming: 5 bases; J trimming: 3 bases; junction bases outside the gene matches: 9. In DNA, the CDR3 is TGTGCCAGCAGTTTACATAGCGGGGCCCGCTACGAGCAGTACTTC. Its protein is CASSLHSGARYEQYF.

The chain carries TRBV6-5 and TRBJ2-2; a possible D gene is TRBD2 (5 bases). The germline V gene has CDR1 MNHEY and CDR2 SVGAGI. Trimming removed 10 bases at V and 2 bases at J, with 11 bases between. CDR3 size: 13 residues. The CDR3 is CATAAGNTGELFF. CDR3 nucleotides: TGTGCCACCGCCGCGGGTAACACCGGGGAGCTGTTTTTT.

J is TRBJ1-2 and V is TRBV18; D is unresolved. Trimming stripped 3 bases from V and 2 bases from J, with 13 bases between. CDR3 length equals 15 residues. Germline V gene data show CDR1 as KGHSH and CDR2 as LQKENI. The CDR3 nucleotides are TGTGCCAGCTCACCTCTCGGAGAGATCAACTATGGCTACACCTTC. Translating gives CASSPLGEINYGYTF.

This chain links TRBV6-5 with TRBJ1-4, with D unresolved. The germline gives CDR1 MNHEY, CDR2 SVGAGI. The CDR3 runs to 15 residues. With 6 bases removed from V and 0 bases from J, the gap between germline ends came to 11 bases. Written as DNA, the CDR3 is TGTGCCAGCAGCCCCGGCGGTGCAACTAATGAAAAACTGTTTTTT. Its protein product is CASSPGGATNEKLFF.

The genes are TRBV7-8 and TRBJ1-1, with D possibly being TRBD1 (6 bases). V was shortened by 1 base and J by 4 bases, with 10 bases between the two germline ends. The CDR3 loop spans 14 amino acids. The germline gives CDR1 SGHVS, CDR2 FQNEAQ. The CDR3 here is CASSLDRDGTEAFF. CDR3 in DNA: TGTGCCAGCAGCTTAGACAGGGACGGCACTGAAGCTTTCTTT.

The chain uses TRBV4-3 and TRBJ1-5, with D hard to call. Trimming removed 6 bases at V and 4 bases at J, with 16 bases between. This CDR3 region has 15 residues. Germline V gene sequence: CDR1 LGHNA, CDR2 YSLEER. CDR3 sequence: CASSSGLIQNQPQHF. The CDR3 DNA is TGCGCCAGCAGTTCAGGACTGATTCAAAATCAGCCCCAGCATTTT.

The chain couples TRBV27 to TRBJ2-7; 7 nucleotides line up with TRBD1. The CDR3 has 15 residues. Trimming cost V 4 bases and J 4 bases; bases outside gene matches: 10. Germline loops: CDR1 MNHEY, CDR2 SMNVEV (reference sequence). CDR3 nucleotides: TGTGCCAGCAGTTCTCAAGGGGGCGAGGTTTACGAGCAGTACTTC. It translates to CASSSQGGEVYEQYF.

The chain employs TRBV27 and TRBJ2-2; the match to TRBD1 covers 7 bases. The V and J ends lost 0 bases and 0 bases, in that order; junction bases with no gene match: 1. The germline V gene encodes CDR1 MNHEY and CDR2 SMNVEV (reference sequence). This CDR3 region has 16 residues. CDR3 amino acids: CASSLSGQPNTGELFF. As DNA, the CDR3 is TGTGCCAGCAGTTTATCGGGACAGCCGAACACCGGGGAGCTGTTTTTT.